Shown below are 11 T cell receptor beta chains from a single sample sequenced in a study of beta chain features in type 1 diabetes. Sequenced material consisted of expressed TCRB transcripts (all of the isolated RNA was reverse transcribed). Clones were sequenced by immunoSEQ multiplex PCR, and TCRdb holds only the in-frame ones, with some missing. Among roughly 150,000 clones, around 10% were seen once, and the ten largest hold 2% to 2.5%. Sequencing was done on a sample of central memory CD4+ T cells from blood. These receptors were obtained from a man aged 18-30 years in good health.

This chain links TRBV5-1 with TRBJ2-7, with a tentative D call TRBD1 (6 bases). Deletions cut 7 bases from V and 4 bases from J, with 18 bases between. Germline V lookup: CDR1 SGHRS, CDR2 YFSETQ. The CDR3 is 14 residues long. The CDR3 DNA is TGCGCCAGCTCCCAGACAGGATCATGGTACGAGCAGTACTTC. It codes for CASSQTGSWYEQYF.

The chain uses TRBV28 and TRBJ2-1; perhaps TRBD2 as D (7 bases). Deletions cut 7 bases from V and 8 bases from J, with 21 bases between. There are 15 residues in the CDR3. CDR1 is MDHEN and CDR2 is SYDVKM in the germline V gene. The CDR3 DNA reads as TGTGCCAGCACCCATCGGGGGCGGGGGCTCCATGAGCAGTTCTTC. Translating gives CASTHRGRGLHEQFF. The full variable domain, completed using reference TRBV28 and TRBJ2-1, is DVKVTQSSRYLVKRTGEKVFLECVQDMDHENMFWYRQDPGLGLRLIYFSYDVKMKEKGDIPEGYSVSREKKERFSLILESASTNQTSMYLCASTHRGRGLHEQFFGPGTRLTVL.

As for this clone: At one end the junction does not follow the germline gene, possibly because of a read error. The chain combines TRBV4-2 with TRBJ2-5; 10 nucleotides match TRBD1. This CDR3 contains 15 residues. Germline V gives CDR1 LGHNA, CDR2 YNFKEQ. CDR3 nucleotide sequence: TGTGCCAGCAGCCAAGATCACACGGACAGGGGGACCCTGTACTTC. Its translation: CASSQDHTDRGTLYF.

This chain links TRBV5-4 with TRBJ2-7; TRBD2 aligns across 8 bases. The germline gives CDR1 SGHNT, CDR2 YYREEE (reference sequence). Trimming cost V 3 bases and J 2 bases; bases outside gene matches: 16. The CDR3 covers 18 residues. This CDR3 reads CASSSGSGSRTDPYEQYF. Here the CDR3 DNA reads TGTGCCAGCAGCTCGGGGAGCGGGAGTCGAACGGACCCCTACGAGCAGTACTTC.

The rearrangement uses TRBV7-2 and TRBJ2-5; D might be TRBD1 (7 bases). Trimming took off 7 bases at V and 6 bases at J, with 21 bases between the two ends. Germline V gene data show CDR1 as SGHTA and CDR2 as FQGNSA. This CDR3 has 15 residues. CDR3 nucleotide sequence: TGTGCCAGCAACGCAGGGTCAGGGGGAGGAAAGACCCAGTACTTC. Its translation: CASNAGSGGGKTQYF.

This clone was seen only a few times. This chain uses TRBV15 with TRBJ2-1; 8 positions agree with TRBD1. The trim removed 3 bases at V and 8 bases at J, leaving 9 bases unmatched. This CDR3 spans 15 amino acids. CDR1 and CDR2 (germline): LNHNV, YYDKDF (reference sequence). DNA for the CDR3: TGTGCCACCAGCAGGGGAGGACAGGGACGAGATGAGCAGTTCTTC. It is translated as CATSRGGQGRDEQFF.

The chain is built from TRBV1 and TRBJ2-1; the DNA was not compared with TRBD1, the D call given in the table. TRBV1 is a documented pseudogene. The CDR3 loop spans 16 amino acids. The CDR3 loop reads CTSSRPRTNSYNEQFF. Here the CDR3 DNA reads TGCACCAGCAGCCGTCCCCGGACAAACTCCTACAATGAGCAGTTCTTC.

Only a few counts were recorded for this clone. The CDR3 reads CASSQDRSHGYTF. CDR3 coding DNA: TGTGCCAGCAGCCAAGATCGGAGTCATGGCTACACCTTC. The chain combines TRBV14 with TRBJ1-2; D is unresolved. The CDR3 has 13 residues. Germline CDR1 and CDR2: SGHDN and FVKESK. V shed 0 bases and J shed 6 bases, with 8 bases lying between them.

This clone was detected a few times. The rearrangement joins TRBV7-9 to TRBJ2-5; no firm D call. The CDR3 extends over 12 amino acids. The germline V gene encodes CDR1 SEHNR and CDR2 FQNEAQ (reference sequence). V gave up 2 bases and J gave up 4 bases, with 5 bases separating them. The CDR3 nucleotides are TGTGCCAGCAGCTTAACCCGAGAGACCCAGTACTTC. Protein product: CASSLTRETQYF. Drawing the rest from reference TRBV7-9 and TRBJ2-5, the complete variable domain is DTGVSQNPRHKITKRGQNVTFRCDPISEHNRLYWYRQTLGQGPEFLTYFQNEAQLEKSRLLSDRFSAERPKGSFSTLEIQRTEQGDSAMYLCASSLTRETQYFGPGTRLLVL.

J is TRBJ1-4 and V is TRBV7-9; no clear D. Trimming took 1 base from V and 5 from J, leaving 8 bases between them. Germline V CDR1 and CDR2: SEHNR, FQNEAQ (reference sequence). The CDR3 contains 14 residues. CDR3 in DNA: TGTGCCAGCAGCTTAGGTGCGGGGAATGAAAAACTGTTTTTT. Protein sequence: CASSLGAGNEKLFF.

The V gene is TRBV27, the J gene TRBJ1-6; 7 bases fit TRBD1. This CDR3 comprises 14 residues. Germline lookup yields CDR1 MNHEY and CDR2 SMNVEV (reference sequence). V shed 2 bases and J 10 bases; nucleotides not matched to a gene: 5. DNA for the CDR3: TGTGCCAGCAGTTTAGGACAGGCGGGGTCACCCCTCCACTTT. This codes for CASSLGQAGSPLHF.